This TCR beta chain is drawn from a study of lymphopenia after photon versus proton radiotherapy. Study conclusions and caveats: Photon-treated patients lost naive T cells and TCR diversity; proton-treated stayed stable. After lymphocyte nadir, photon-treated repertoires showed oligoclonal expansion, especially CD8+ Temra.

Germline CDR1 SGHRS, CDR2 YFSETQ. Trimming shortened V by 5 bases and J by 2 bases, and 14 bases separated the two germline ends. This CDR3 is 14 amino acids long. Using immunoSEQ multiplex PCR, the repertoire was profiled, and TCRdb retains in-frame clones only, with some absent. The sample shows 70,000 or so clones, approximately 90% of them seen only once. This clone appeared once. The target antigen is unknown. The clonotype was recovered from a woman between 40 and 50 years old with cholangiocarcinoma. The chain couples TRBV5-1 to TRBJ2-7, with D unclear. The material was peripheral blood, obtained from a patient treated with photon-based radiotherapy. The CDR3 loop reads CASSSRLGTYEQYF. The DNA for the CDR3 is TGCGCCAGCAGTTCCCGCCTCGGTACCTACGAGCAGTACTTC.